This entry lists 14 T cell receptor beta chains sequenced from one sample in a study of blood T cell repertoires in COVID-19. Profiled with immunoSEQ multiplex PCR; TCRdb holds only in-frame clones, not every one. The table lists 130,000 or so clones, roughly 89% of them singletons. The sample comprised peripheral blood. All receptors come from a middle-aged man with acute or convalescent COVID-19.

The chain joins TRBV2 to TRBJ2-6, with 8 nucleotides matching TRBD1. Germline V lookup: CDR1 SNHLY, CDR2 FYNNEI. The ends lost 6 bases at V and 2 bases at J; junction bases unmatched: 0. The CDR3 is 14 amino acids. The CDR3 protein is CASRTGAGANVLTF. The CDR3 DNA reads as TGTGCCAGCAGGACAGGGGCTGGGGCCAACGTCCTGACTTTC.

The rearrangement uses TRBV19 and TRBJ2-7, with TRBD2 identical over 8 bases. The V and J ends lost 3 bases and 6 bases, in that order; junction bases with no gene match: 7. The germline V gene has CDR1 LNHDA and CDR2 SQIVND (reference sequence). The CDR3 contains 14 residues. The CDR3 sequence is CASSIVAGTLEQYF. CDR3 sequence (DNA): TGTGCCAGTAGTATCGTAGCGGGAACCCTCGAGCAGTACTTC.

The chain carries TRBV19 and TRBJ2-1; 10 bases align to TRBD2. The CDR3 has 15 residues. V trimming: 3 bases; J trimming: 4 bases; junction bases outside the gene matches: 3. CDR1 is LNHDA and CDR2 is SQIVND in the germline V gene (reference sequence). The CDR3 loop reads CASSMGLARYNEQFF. The CDR3 coding sequence is TGTGCCAGTAGTATGGGACTAGCGAGATACAATGAGCAGTTCTTC.

In this sample, this clone turned up once. The CDR3 loop is CASSPEETGVANVLTF. For the CDR3, the DNA is TGTGCCAGCTCACCAGAGGAGACAGGGGTGGCCAACGTCCTGACTTTC. This chain links TRBV18 with TRBJ2-6; 8 nucleotides match TRBD1. Germline lookup yields CDR1 KGHSH and CDR2 LQKENI. This CDR3 has 16 residues. V trimming: 2 bases; J trimming: 6 bases; junction bases outside the gene matches: 6. The variable domain in full, with the rest retrieved from reference TRBV18 and TRBJ2-6, is NAGVMQNPRHLVRRRGQEARLRCSPMKGHSHVYWYRQLPEEGLKFMVYLQKENIIDESGMPKERFSAEFPKEGPSILRIQQVVRGDSAAYFCASSPEETGVANVLTFGAGSRLTVL.

J is TRBJ1-1 and V is TRBV30; D may be TRBD1 (5 bases). The CDR3 contains 15 residues. V was cut by 8 bases and J by 5 bases, with 24 bases left in between. Germline V CDR1 and CDR2: GTSNPN, SVGIG (reference sequence). CDR3: CARVELGGGRTEAFF. The DNA of the CDR3 is TGTGCCAGGGTTGAACTGGGGGGGGGTAGGACTGAAGCTTTCTTT.

This chain links TRBV15 with TRBJ2-1; the D gene is possibly TRBD1 (6 bases). Germline V lookup: CDR1 LNHNV, CDR2 YYDKDF (reference sequence). Trimming cost V 9 bases and J 5 bases, with 14 bases left between them. The CDR3 totals 13 residues. CDR3 region: CATRLDSNNEQFF. The CDR3 DNA reads as TGTGCCACTAGATTGGACAGCAACAATGAGCAGTTCTTC. Drawing the rest from reference TRBV15 and TRBJ2-1, the complete variable domain is DAMVIQNPRYQVTQFGKPVTLSCSQTLNHNVMYWYQQKSSQAPKLLFHYYDKDFNNEADTPDNFQSRRPNTSFCFLDIRSPGLGDTAMYLCATRLDSNNEQFFGPGTRLTVL.

The CDR3 DNA follows: TGTGCCACCAGCAGGAACAGGGGTTCCGGTGAAAAACTGTTTTTT. It codes for CATSRNRGSGEKLFF. The V and J genes are TRBV15 and TRBJ1-4; 7 bases match TRBD1. The ends lost 3 bases at V and 7 bases at J; junction bases unmatched: 8. The CDR3 has 15 amino acids. Germline V gene lookup returns CDR1 LNHNV and CDR2 YYDKDF (reference sequence).

The rearrangement links TRBV19 to TRBJ1-5; no firm D call. The V end lost 0 bases, the J end lost 3 bases, and 9 bases lay between the germline ends. This CDR3 has 15 residues. In germline, CDR1 is LNHDA, CDR2 SQIVND (reference sequence). The CDR3 region has the DNA TGTGCCAGTAGTATAGATCGCGCCTACAATCAGCCCCAGCATTTT. It translates to CASSIDRAYNQPQHF.

The chain links TRBV5-4 to TRBJ2-5, with 11 bases matching TRBD1. Germline values: CDR1 SGHNT, CDR2 YYREEE (reference sequence). J gave up 1 base and V 4 bases, and 6 bases lay outside the gene matches. The CDR3 loop spans 16 amino acids. DNA for the CDR3: TGTGCCAGCAGCGCCCCCGGGACAGGGGGCCAAGAGACCCAGTACTTC. As protein: CASSAPGTGGQETQYF.

The chain uses TRBV6-1 and TRBJ1-6; D is uncertain. Trimming removed 4 bases from V and 2 bases from J, with 3 bases in between. Per the germline V gene, CDR1 is MNHNS and CDR2 is SASEGT. This CDR3 is built from 13 residues. The CDR3 sequence is CASSGTYNSPLHF. The CDR3 DNA reads as TGTGCCAGCAGTGGTACCTATAATTCACCCCTCCACTTT.

The chain recombines TRBV5-6 with TRBJ2-2; 10 positions agree with TRBD2. Germline V gene lookup returns CDR1 SGHDT and CDR2 YYEEEE. V shed 0 bases and J 5 bases; nucleotides not matched to a gene: 7. This CDR3 comprises 17 residues. CDR3: CASSLVGTSEKTGELFF. CDR3 nucleotides: TGTGCCAGCAGCTTGGTGGGGACTAGCGAGAAAACCGGGGAGCTGTTTTTT. Complete variable domain (other parts from reference TRBV5-6 and TRBJ2-2): DAGVTQSPTHLIKTRGQQVTLRCSPKSGHDTVSWYQQALGQGPQFIFQYYEEEERQRGNFPDRFSGHQFPNYSSELNVNALLLGDSALYLCASSLVGTSEKTGELFFGEGSRLTVL.

This chain connects TRBV11-3 to TRBJ2-3, with 11 bases that match TRBD2. CDR1 is SGHNT and CDR2 is YENEEA in the germline V gene. CDR3 length equals 16 residues. Trimming removed 4 bases from V and 3 bases from J; junction bases left unmatched: 6. The CDR3 here is CASSYRLAGKTDTQYF. Here the CDR3 DNA reads TGTGCCAGCAGCTACCGACTAGCGGGGAAAACAGATACGCAGTATTTT.

The rearrangement joins TRBV19 to TRBJ2-7, with D maybe TRBD2 (6 bases). Looked up from germline, CDR1 is LNHDA and CDR2 is SQIVND (reference sequence). This CDR3 spans 15 amino acids. The ends were cut back, 1 base at V and 3 bases at J, with 13 bases in the middle. CDR3 nucleotides: TGTGCCAGTAGTATAGGAGCGGGTAAGGTCTACGAGCAGTACTTC. Amino acids: CASSIGAGKVYEQYF.

The chain employs TRBV27 and TRBJ1-5, with unresolved D. V lost 8 bases and J 3 bases, leaving 20 bases between the germline ends. CDR1 and CDR2 (germline): MNHEY, SMNVEV (reference sequence). The CDR3 has 16 residues. The DNA for the CDR3 is TGTGCCAGCGGAGCACGGGTTGGTGTCTTCAATCAGCCCCAGCATTTT. Protein: CASGARVGVFNQPQHF.